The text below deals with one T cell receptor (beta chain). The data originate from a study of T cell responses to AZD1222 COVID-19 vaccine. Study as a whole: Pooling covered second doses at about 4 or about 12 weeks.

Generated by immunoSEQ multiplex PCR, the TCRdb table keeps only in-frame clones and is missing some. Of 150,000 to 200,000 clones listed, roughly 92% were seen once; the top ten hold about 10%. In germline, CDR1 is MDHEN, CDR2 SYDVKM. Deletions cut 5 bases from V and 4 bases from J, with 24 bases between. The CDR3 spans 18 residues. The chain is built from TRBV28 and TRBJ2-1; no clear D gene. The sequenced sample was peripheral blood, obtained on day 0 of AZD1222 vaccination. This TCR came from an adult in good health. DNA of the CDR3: TGTGCCAGCAGTCCTGCTACTTCGGCCCTAACGGCTTACAATGAGCAGTTCTTC. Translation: CASSPATSALTAYNEQFF. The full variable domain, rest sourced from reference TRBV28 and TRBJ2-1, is DVKVTQSSRYLVKRTGEKVFLECVQDMDHENMFWYRQDPGLGLRLIYFSYDVKMKEKGDIPEGYSVSREKKERFSLILESASTNQTSMYLCASSPATSALTAYNEQFFGPGTRLTVL.